This T cell receptor (beta chain) was recovered during a study of PD-1 blockade in classical Hodgkin lymphoma. Study-level results: Similar baseline diversity was found in complete responders and newly diagnosed patients. Repertoire differences have undefined causes, possibly disease activity or prior therapy. Among the patients, those starting nivolumab under 1 year after ASCT were excluded.

As concerns this clone: What it binds is unknown.

Time point described: cycle 4 day 1 (C4D1), after more than five weeks of nivolumab. With no exception, relapse followed autologous stem cell transplantation in all patients, and brentuximab vedotin exposure varied. Thawed PBMCs yielded CD4+ T cells through magnetic negative selection. Trimming pared 2 bases from V and 4 bases from J, leaving 9 bases between. Germline V CDR1 and CDR2: MNHEY, SMNVEV (reference sequence). The CDR3 totals 15 residues. TCRdb keeps only in-frame clones here, not all; method: immunoSEQ multiplex PCR. The profile shows 20,000 to 25,000 clones, roughly 80% of them singletons.

The sequences come from CD4+ T cells from blood, collected before the fourth cycle of nivolumab. This TCR derives from a human donor with classical Hodgkin lymphoma. The V and J genes are TRBV27 and TRBJ1-6, with a weak D call TRBD1 (6 bases). The CDR3 reads CASSLEGGYNSPLHF. As DNA, the CDR3 is TGTGCCAGCAGTTTAGAAGGGGGTTATAATTCACCCCTCCACTTT.